Listed here are 15 T cell receptor beta chains from one sample, sequenced in a study of cytomegalovirus exposure and HLA in healthy donors. Primers included in the PCR were 60 Vbeta and 13 Jbeta primers. Profiled with immunoSEQ multiplex PCR; TCRdb holds only in-frame clones, not every one. This sample's table has 40,000 to 60,000 clones. Material for sequencing was PBMCs. The receptors stem from a man aged 35-49 years in good health and CMV-seropositive.

The V call is TRBV9, the J call TRBJ1-5; D may be TRBD1 (5 bases). The CDR3 extends over 14 amino acids. Germline CDR1 is SGDLS and CDR2 is YYNGEE. V dropped 3 bases and J dropped 6 bases, with 13 bases sitting between them. CDR3 sequence (DNA): TGTGCCAGCAGCGCCGGGGCGGGGGTTCAGCCCCAGCATTTT. It is translated as CASSAGAGVQPQHF.

In nucleotides, the CDR3 is TGTGCCAGCAGCTTGGCCGTAGCGGAGACGAACACCGGGGAGCTGTTTTTT. Translated: CASSLAVAETNTGELFF. V gene TRBV5-4 combines with J gene TRBJ2-2, with D possibly matching TRBD2 (6 bases). The V end was cut by 0 bases, the J end by 0 bases, with 12 bases between. There are 17 residues in the CDR3. The germline gives CDR1 SGHNT, CDR2 YYREEE (reference sequence).

The chain carries TRBV30 and TRBJ2-5, with 7 bases that match TRBD1. The CDR3 consists of 13 residues. The V and J ends lost 1 base and 5 bases, in that order; junction bases with no gene match: 4. The germline CDR1 and CDR2 sequences are GTSNPN and SVGIG (reference sequence). The CDR3 nucleotides read TGTGCCTGGAGTGAGGGGGCTCTCGAGACCCAGTACTTC. It specifies CAWSEGALETQYF.

The chain couples TRBV30 to TRBJ1-4; 10 bases align to TRBD1. V lost 1 base and J lost 5; bases outside the gene matches: 1. The germline V gene has CDR1 GTSNPN and CDR2 SVGIG (reference sequence). The CDR3 loop spans 14 amino acids. The CDR3 protein is CAWSGTGGNEKLFF. In nucleotides, the CDR3 is TGTGCCTGGAGTGGGACAGGGGGAAATGAAAAACTGTTTTTT.

The chain recombines TRBV27 with TRBJ1-1; D may be TRBD1 (5 bases). Germline CDR1 reads MNHEY; CDR2 reads SMNVEV (reference sequence). Trimming removed 7 bases at V and 11 bases at J, with 29 bases between. This CDR3 spans 16 amino acids. This CDR3 is CASIATVGLTAPGAFF. The CDR3 bases are TGTGCCAGCATAGCAACAGTGGGGCTTACCGCCCCTGGTGCTTTCTTT.

This chain uses TRBV27 with TRBJ2-7, with TRBD2 as a possible D gene (5 bases). CDR1 is MNHEY, CDR2 SMNVEV, per germline (reference sequence). The CDR3 covers 16 residues. V was pared by 6 bases and J by 3 bases, with 21 bases between. The CDR3 sequence: CASSQSGWVRSYEQYF. The CDR3 coding sequence is TGTGCCAGCAGCCAAAGCGGTTGGGTTAGGAGCTACGAGCAGTACTTC.

The rearrangement joins TRBV19 to TRBJ1-5; 7 bases match TRBD1. The J segment lost 6 bases and the V segment lost 2 bases, leaving 4 bases of the junction unmatched. Looked up from germline, CDR1 is LNHDA and CDR2 is SQIVND (reference sequence). The CDR3 runs to 14 residues. The CDR3 bases are TGTGCCAGTAGTATACGACAGGGAGGTCAGCCCCAGCATTTT. Amino acids: CASSIRQGGQPQHF.

The genes are TRBV30 and TRBJ2-5; TRBD1 matches at 7 bases. Germline loops: CDR1 GTSNPN, CDR2 SVGIG (reference sequence). The length of the CDR3 is 12 residues. Trimming at V came to 4 bases and at J to 5 bases, leaving 4 bases not matched to a gene. The CDR3 DNA reads as TGTGCCTGGAAAGACAGGGCCGAGACCCAGTACTTC. Its protein product is CAWKDRAETQYF.

The CDR3 spells CASSRGGLSGELFF. The CDR3 DNA reads as TGTGCCAGCAGCCGGGGGGGACTTAGCGGGGAGCTGTTTTTT. The chain has TRBV4-2 and TRBJ2-2; 7 nucleotides agree with TRBD2. The V segment lost 4 bases and the J segment 7 bases; nucleotides outside the gene matches: 6. Germline V CDR1 and CDR2: LGHNA, YNFKEQ. This CDR3 has 14 amino acids.

This chain joins TRBV27 and TRBJ2-7; TRBD1 matches at 7 bases. CDR1 is MNHEY, CDR2 SMNVEV, per germline (reference sequence). J gave up 6 bases and V 4 bases, and 3 bases lay outside the gene matches. The CDR3 is 12 residues long. The CDR3 region has the DNA TGTGCCAGCAGTTCGACAGGGCGCGAGCAGTACTTC. Protein: CASSSTGREQYF.

The V call is TRBV7-9, the J call TRBJ2-3; 7 bases line up with TRBD1. With V trimmed by 5 bases and J by 0 bases, 17 bases remained unmatched. The CDR3 runs 19 residues. Germline V gene data show CDR1 as SEHNR and CDR2 as FQNEAQ (reference sequence). CDR3 amino acids: CASSRQGVIDHSSTDTQYF. In nucleotides, the CDR3 is TGTGCCAGCAGCCGACAGGGAGTTATAGATCATTCTAGCACAGATACGCAGTATTTT.

CDR3 bases: TGTGCCACCGCGGGGAGCTCCTACAATGAGCAGTTCTTC. Protein: CATAGSSYNEQFF. The rearrangement uses TRBV15 and TRBJ2-1, with D perhaps matching TRBD2 (6 bases). This CDR3 comprises 13 residues. The V end lost 8 bases, the J end lost 0 bases, and 8 bases lay between the germline ends. The germline CDR1 and CDR2 sequences are LNHNV and YYDKDF (reference sequence).

V gene TRBV9 combines with J gene TRBJ1-1; the D gene is possibly TRBD1 (5 bases). From germline, CDR1 is SGDLS and CDR2 YYNGEE. The V gene lost 2 bases and the J gene lost 4 bases, with 9 bases spanning the gap. The CDR3 sequence is 13 residues long. CDR3: CASSVQGGTEAFF. CDR3 coding DNA: TGTGCCAGCAGCGTCCAGGGCGGCACTGAAGCTTTCTTT.

This chain joins TRBV5-1 and TRBJ1-6, with D perhaps TRBD1 (6 bases). The length of the CDR3 is 15 residues. Germline assignment: CDR1 SGHRS and CDR2 YFSETQ. Trimming cost V 2 bases and J 8 bases, with 14 bases left between them. CDR3 nucleotides: TGCGCCAGCAGCTTAACAGGGCCTACTTATTCACCCCTCCACTTT. Protein product: CASSLTGPTYSPLHF. Drawing the rest from reference TRBV5-1 and TRBJ1-6, the complete variable domain is KAGVTQTPRYLIKTRGQQVTLSCSPISGHRSVSWYQQTPGQGLQFLFEYFSETQRNKGNFPGRFSGRQFSNSRSEMNVSTLELGDSALYLCASSLTGPTYSPLHFGNGTRLTVT.

The CDR3 spells CASSQGNGELFF. CDR3 nucleotides: TGCGCCAGCAGCCAGGGAAACGGGGAGCTGTTTTTT. The chain joins TRBV10-2 to TRBJ2-2; D is possibly TRBD1 (5 bases). This CDR3 has 12 amino acids. V was trimmed by 6 bases and J by 7 bases, leaving 9 bases between them. CDR1 is WSHSY, CDR2 SAAADI, per germline.